These 27 T cell receptor beta chains originate from one sample sequenced in a study of Tregs in tolerant kidney transplant recipients (dated by TCRdb to between 2019 and 2020). The receptor library was made with the immunoSEQ multiplex PCR assay. TCRdb took this table from immuneACCESS and kept in-frame rearrangements with V and J called. Such tables lack part of the clones; where checked against another copy, unresolved V genes explain under half of the gap, and the rest is unexplained. The sample profile shows 85,000 to 90,000 clones; around nine tenths of them were found once. 4.7% of the sample rests with the top ten. The material sequenced was CD8+ T cells from blood. These receptors were taken from a human donor in good health.

This chain links TRBV7-9 with TRBJ1-3, with D perhaps TRBD1 (6 bases). The CDR3 sequence is 16 residues long. Germline CDR1 and CDR2: SEHNR and FQNEAQ (reference sequence). The V gene lost 5 bases and the J gene lost 1 base, with 15 bases spanning the gap. The CDR3, as DNA: TGTGCCAGCAGCCTACAACAGGGTAAATCTGGAAACACCATATATTTT. It specifies CASSLQQGKSGNTIYF.

This clone appeared a single time. The chain combines TRBV6-4 with TRBJ1-2; D may be TRBD1 (5 bases). The CDR3 has 15 residues. CDR1 and CDR2 (germline): MRHNA, SNTAGT. The V gene lost 7 bases and the J gene lost 7 bases, with 22 bases spanning the gap. The CDR3 sequence is CASKLTAGALGGYTF. The CDR3 DNA reads TGTGCCAGCAAACTCACAGCCGGGGCGTTGGGTGGCTACACCTTC.

This chain uses TRBV6-1 with TRBJ2-7; D is ambiguous. The germline V and J ends were trimmed by 1 base and 0 bases, with 10 bases remaining between them. CDR3 length equals 15 residues. Germline V gene lookup returns CDR1 MNHNS and CDR2 SASEGT. CDR3 sequence reads: CASSEGLDSSYEQYF. CDR3 DNA: TGTGCCAGCAGTGAAGGTCTTGACTCCTCCTACGAGCAGTACTTC.

CDR3 nucleotides: TGTGCCAGCAGGAACCGGCGGGCGGGAGACCCCCCGAGGACCGGGGAGCTGTTTTTT. Translated, it gives CASRNRRAGDPPRTGELFF. The V and J genes are TRBV21-1 and TRBJ2-2; the D call of TRBD2 is as the table states it, not checked on the DNA. TRBV21-1 is deemed a pseudogene. There are 19 residues in the CDR3.

This clone showed up just a few times. V is TRBV4-1 and J is TRBJ1-2; D might be TRBD1 (5 bases). Per the germline V gene, CDR1 is MGHRA and CDR2 is YSYEKL. The CDR3 has 15 amino acids. V was clipped by 1 base and J by 4 bases, with 13 bases between them. The CDR3 sequence: CASSQAPGTLYGYTF. The CDR3 region has the DNA TGCGCCAGCAGCCAAGCACCAGGGACCCTCTATGGCTACACCTTC.

This chain uses TRBV30 with TRBJ2-7; maybe TRBD2 (5 bases). Germline-derived CDR1 and CDR2 are GTSNPN and SVGIG (reference sequence). V dropped 0 bases and J dropped 0 bases, with 6 bases sitting between them. The CDR3 is 13 amino acids. CDR3 bases: TGTGCCTGGAGTGTCGGGGACTCCTACGAGCAGTACTTC. Protein sequence: CAWSVGDSYEQYF.

The CDR3 is CASSHPIAGGTGELFF. The DNA for the CDR3 is TGTGCCAGCAGTCACCCGATAGCGGGAGGCACCGGGGAGCTGTTTTTT. This chain joins TRBV2 and TRBJ2-2, with 10 bases matching TRBD2. This CDR3 contains 16 residues. Germline V lookup: CDR1 SNHLY, CDR2 FYNNEI. J gave up 4 bases and V 5 bases, and 7 bases lay outside the gene matches. The full variable domain, its missing parts supplied by reference TRBV2 and TRBJ2-2, is EPEVTQTPSHQVTQMGQEVILRCVPISNHLYFYWYRQILGQKVEFLVSFYNNEISEKSEIFDDQFSVERPDGSNFTLKIRSTKLEDSAMYFCASSHPIAGGTGELFFGEGSRLTVL.

The V and J genes are TRBV4-1 and TRBJ2-1; weak D call: TRBD2 (5 bases). The CDR3 totals 15 residues. Germline loops: CDR1 MGHRA, CDR2 YSYEKL. V was pared by 4 bases and J by 0 bases, with 10 bases between. The CDR3 DNA reads as TGCGCCAGCAGCCTCACTAGGGCCTCCTACAATGAGCAGTTCTTC. Residues: CASSLTRASYNEQFF.

As DNA, the CDR3 is TGTGCCAGCAGTCCGACTAGCGGGGGATCCTACGAGCAGTACTTC. This translates into CASSPTSGGSYEQYF. J is TRBJ2-7 and V is TRBV27; 12 bases are shared with TRBD2. Germline CDR1 and CDR2: MNHEY and SMNVEV (reference sequence). The CDR3 consists of 15 residues. Trimming took 5 bases from V and 1 from J; bases not matched to a gene: 3.

The J gene is TRBJ2-7, the V gene TRBV5-1; 8 nucleotides line up with TRBD1. Germline loops: CDR1 SGHRS, CDR2 YFSETQ. The CDR3 is 13 amino acids. V shed 4 bases and J 7 bases; nucleotides not matched to a gene: 7. In DNA, the CDR3 is TGCGCCAGCAGCCTTGACAGGGGTCAAGAGCAGTACTTC. Residues: CASSLDRGQEQYF.

The V call is TRBV2, the J call TRBJ1-2, with 9 bases that match TRBD1. V lost 7 bases, J lost 1 base, and 7 bases stayed unmatched. There are 15 residues in the CDR3. The germline V gene has CDR1 SNHLY and CDR2 FYNNEI. The DNA for the CDR3 is TGTGCCAGCATTATTGGACAGGGGATTAACTATGGCTACACCTTC. It codes for CASIIGQGINYGYTF. The variable domain in full, with the rest retrieved from reference TRBV2 and TRBJ1-2, is EPEVTQTPSHQVTQMGQEVILRCVPISNHLYFYWYRQILGQKVEFLVSFYNNEISEKSEIFDDQFSVERPDGSNFTLKIRSTKLEDSAMYFCASIIGQGINYGYTFGSGTRLTVV.

The V and J genes are TRBV2 and TRBJ1-2; D gene uncertain. Trimming removed 3 bases from V and 8 bases from J, with 7 bases in between. Germline V gene sequence: CDR1 SNHLY, CDR2 FYNNEI. CDR3 length equals 11 residues. The CDR3 reads CASSDRLGYTF. The CDR3 DNA reads as TGTGCCAGCAGTGATCGTTTGGGCTACACCTTC.

The chain is built from TRBV7-9 and TRBJ1-1; D might be TRBD1 (5 bases). V lost 4 bases, J lost 5 bases, and 17 bases lay in between. Germline V gene lookup returns CDR1 SEHNR and CDR2 FQNEAQ (reference sequence). The CDR3 has 15 residues. CDR3 coding DNA: TGTGCCAGCAGCTCAATACGACAGCGACGGACTGAAGCTTTCTTT. It specifies CASSSIRQRRTEAFF.

The chain combines TRBV27 with TRBJ2-2; 13 bases match TRBD2. With 4 bases clipped from V and 4 bases from J, the junction kept 9 bases outside the gene matches. The CDR3 totals 18 residues. Germline CDR1 is MNHEY and CDR2 is SMNVEV (reference sequence). The CDR3: CASSSELAGGPGTGELFF. The CDR3 DNA is TGTGCCAGCAGTTCGGAACTAGCGGGAGGGCCGGGCACCGGGGAGCTGTTTTTT.

This sequence joins TRBV27 and TRBJ2-2; maybe TRBD1 (6 bases). Germline values: CDR1 MNHEY, CDR2 SMNVEV (reference sequence). The CDR3 loop spans 16 amino acids. Trimming took 0 bases from V and 6 from J, leaving 14 bases between them. Written as DNA, the CDR3 is TGTGCCAGCAGTTTATCCGCAGGGGTAAGGGCCGGGGAGCTGTTTTTT. Its translation is CASSLSAGVRAGELFF.

The chain joins TRBV4-1 to TRBJ2-1; D possibly corresponds to TRBD2 (5 bases). Trimming cost V 0 bases and J 0 bases, with 12 bases left between them. CDR3 length equals 17 residues. Germline V CDR1 and CDR2: MGHRA, YSYEKL. In DNA form, the CDR3 reads TGCGCCAGCAGCCAAGAACTAGAAGTTTTCTCCTACAATGAGCAGTTCTTC. Translated, it gives CASSQELEVFSYNEQFF.

The chain joins TRBV4-1 to TRBJ2-5, with 11 bases aligning to TRBD2. This CDR3 region has 15 residues. The ends lost 7 bases at V and 0 bases at J; junction bases unmatched: 4. CDR1 is MGHRA, CDR2 YSYEKL, per germline. CDR3 sequence (DNA): TGCGCCAGCACGGGGACTAGCGGTGACCAAGAGACCCAGTACTTC. Translation: CASTGTSGDQETQYF.

The rearrangement joins TRBV11-3 to TRBJ2-1, with unresolved D. From germline, CDR1 is SGHNT and CDR2 YENEEA. The V end was cut by 2 bases, the J end by 5 bases, with 7 bases between. This CDR3 is built from 13 residues. This CDR3 is CASSLRGNNEQFF. In nucleotides, the CDR3 is TGTGCCAGCAGCTTAAGAGGTAACAATGAGCAGTTCTTC.

This clone showed up just once. The chain combines TRBV30 with TRBJ1-1; 9 positions agree with TRBD1. CDR3 length: 12 residues. Germline lookup yields CDR1 GTSNPN and CDR2 SVGIG (reference sequence). With V trimmed by 5 bases and J by 11 bases, 9 bases remained unmatched. CDR3 region: CAWQTGGYAAFF. In DNA form, the CDR3 reads TGTGCCTGGCAGACAGGGGGTTATGCGGCTTTCTTT.

This clone occurred once. J is TRBJ2-6 and V is TRBV6-5; D is ambiguous. The V end was cut by 2 bases, the J end by 2 bases, with 7 bases between. This CDR3 comprises 15 residues. Germline CDR1 reads MNHEY; CDR2 reads SVGAGI. CDR3 amino acids: CASSYSEAGANVLTF. The CDR3 DNA sequence: TGTGCCAGCAGTTACAGTGAAGCTGGGGCCAACGTCCTGACTTTC.

V gene TRBV5-8 combines with J gene TRBJ1-5; D is unclear. V dropped 0 bases and J dropped 4 bases, with 5 bases sitting between them. The CDR3 is 13 residues long. CDR1 is SGHTS, CDR2 YDEGEE, per germline. The CDR3 region is CASSLDENQPQHF. The CDR3 region has the DNA TGTGCCAGCAGCTTGGACGAGAATCAGCCCCAGCATTTT.

CDR3 sequence: CASRLGDSYEQYF. In DNA, the CDR3 is TGTGCCAGCAGGCTAGGAGACTCCTACGAGCAGTACTTC. The J gene is TRBJ2-7, the V gene TRBV7-9; unclear D gene. The CDR3 length is 13 residues. Trimming took off 6 bases at V and 0 bases at J, with 9 bases between the two ends. Germline V CDR1 and CDR2: SEHNR, FQNEAQ (reference sequence).

The genes are TRBV30 and TRBJ2-7, with D possibly TRBD2 on 6 matching bases. The CDR3 is made up of 12 amino acids. The germline V gene has CDR1 GTSNPN and CDR2 SVGIG (reference sequence). The CDR3 coding sequence is TGTGCAAGCGGGCCACGCTCCTACGAGCAGTACTTC. Protein: CASGPRSYEQYF.

The chain recombines TRBV5-4 with TRBJ2-2; 12 bases map to TRBD2. J gave up 4 bases and V 4 bases, and 2 bases lay outside the gene matches. This CDR3 contains 15 residues. Germline loops: CDR1 SGHNT, CDR2 YYREEE (reference sequence). The CDR3: CASSPGLAGTGELFF. The DNA of the CDR3 is TGTGCCAGCAGCCCGGGACTAGCGGGCACCGGGGAGCTGTTTTTT.

This clone was seen once. V usage is TRBV7-9 and J usage is TRBJ2-7; 10 bases fit TRBD1. CDR1 and CDR2 (germline): SEHNR, FQNEAQ (reference sequence). V dropped 2 bases and J dropped 5; count of bases not matched to a gene: 6. The CDR3 is made up of 15 amino acids. The CDR3 bases are TGTGCCAGCAGCTTAAACGGACAGGGGGACGACGAGCAGTACTTC. Translating gives CASSLNGQGDDEQYF.

The chain is built from TRBV6-5 and TRBJ2-1; TRBD1 might be the D (6 bases). V lost 7 bases and J 9 bases, leaving 16 bases between the germline ends. CDR1 and CDR2 (germline): MNHEY, SVGAGI. This CDR3 has 13 residues. The CDR3 sequence is CASTELGAGEQFF. The CDR3 nucleotides read TGTGCCAGCACCGAATTGGGGGCAGGTGAGCAGTTCTTC.

This clone was recorded once. The chain employs TRBV25-1 and TRBJ2-1; the D gene is possibly TRBD2 (5 bases). Between the trimmed V and J ends, which lost 7 bases and 0 bases, there was a span of 16 bases. Germline V gene lookup returns CDR1 MGHDK and CDR2 SYGVNS. The CDR3 covers 16 residues. CDR3 in DNA: TGTGCCAGCACCCCGGAGGTATATGACTCCTACAATGAGCAGTTCTTC. It yields the protein CASTPEVYDSYNEQFF.